The text below deals with one TCR beta chain. This sample is drawn from a study of blood T cell repertoires in COVID-19. In the study overall: Samples came from the United States, Italy and Spain, spanning acute and convalescent COVID-19. Nucleic acid was either cDNA or gDNA, and it came from T cells, B-cell-depleted T cells, or PBMCs.

Authors' processing steps: Nucleated cell counts were estimated from reference gene primer amplification. Repertoires were generated with immunoSEQ multiplex PCR, while TCRdb's copy carries only in-frame clones and drops some. V and J calls and clone size come straight from that table; D and trimming were deduced from the DNA. The sample records 170,000 or so clones, approximately 86% being singletons. V was trimmed by 3 bases and J by 0 bases, leaving 9 bases between them. This CDR3 has 15 amino acids. Germline V gives CDR1 SGHNT, CDR2 YENEEA. This TCR derives from a man aged 35 to 55 with active or convalescent COVID-19. The chain combines TRBV11-3 with TRBJ2-4; D might be TRBD2 (6 bases). The sequencing input was peripheral blood. CDR3 sequence (DNA): TGTGCCAGCAGCTTGGGGACTTTAGCCAAAAACATTCAGTACTTC. Translated: CASSLGTLAKNIQYF. The full variable domain, rest sourced from reference TRBV11-3 and TRBJ2-4, is EAGVVQSPRYKIIEKKQPVAFWCNPISGHNTLYWYLQNLGQGPELLIRYENEEAVDDSQLPKDRFSAERLKGVDSTLKIQPAELGDSAVYLCASSLGTLAKNIQYFGAGTRLSVL.